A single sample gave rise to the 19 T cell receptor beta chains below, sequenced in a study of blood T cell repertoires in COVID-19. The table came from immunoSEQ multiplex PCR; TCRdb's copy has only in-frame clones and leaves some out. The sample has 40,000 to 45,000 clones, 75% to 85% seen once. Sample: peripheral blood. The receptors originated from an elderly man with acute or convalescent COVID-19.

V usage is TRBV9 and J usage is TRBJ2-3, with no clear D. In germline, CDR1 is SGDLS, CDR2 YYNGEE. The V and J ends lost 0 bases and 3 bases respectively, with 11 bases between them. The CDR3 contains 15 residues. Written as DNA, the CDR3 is TGTGCCAGCAGCGTAGTCCCTCAGAATACAGATACGCAGTATTTT. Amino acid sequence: CASSVVPQNTDTQYF.

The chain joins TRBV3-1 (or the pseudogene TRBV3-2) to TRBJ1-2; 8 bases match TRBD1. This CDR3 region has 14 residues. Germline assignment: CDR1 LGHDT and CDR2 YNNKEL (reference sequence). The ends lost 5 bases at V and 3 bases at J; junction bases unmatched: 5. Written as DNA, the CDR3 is TGTGCCAGCAGCAGACAGGGGAGAGACTATGGCTACACCTTC. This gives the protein CASSRQGRDYGYTF.

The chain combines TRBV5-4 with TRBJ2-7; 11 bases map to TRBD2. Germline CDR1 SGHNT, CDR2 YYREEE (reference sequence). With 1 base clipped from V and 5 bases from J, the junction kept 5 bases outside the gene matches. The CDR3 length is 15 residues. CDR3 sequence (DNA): TGTGCCAGCAGCTTGATAGCGGGAGGGCCCCACGAGCAGTACTTC. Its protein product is CASSLIAGGPHEQYF.

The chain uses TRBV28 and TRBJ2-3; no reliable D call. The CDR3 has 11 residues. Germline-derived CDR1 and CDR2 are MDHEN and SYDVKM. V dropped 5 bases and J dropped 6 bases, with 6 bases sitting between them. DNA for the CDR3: TGTGCCAGCAGTATCCAGGATACGCAGTATTTT. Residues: CASSIQDTQYF. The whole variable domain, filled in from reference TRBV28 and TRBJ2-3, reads DVKVTQSSRYLVKRTGEKVFLECVQDMDHENMFWYRQDPGLGLRLIYFSYDVKMKEKGDIPEGYSVSREKKERFSLILESASTNQTSMYLCASSIQDTQYFGPGTRLTVL.

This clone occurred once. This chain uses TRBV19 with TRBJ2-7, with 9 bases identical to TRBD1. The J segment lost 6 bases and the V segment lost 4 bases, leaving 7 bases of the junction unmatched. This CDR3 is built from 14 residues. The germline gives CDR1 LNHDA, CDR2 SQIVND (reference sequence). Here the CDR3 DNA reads TGTGCCAGTAGTAGGCGGGACAGGGACAGCGAGCAGTACTTC. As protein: CASSRRDRDSEQYF. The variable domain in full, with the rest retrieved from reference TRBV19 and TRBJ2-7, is DGGITQSPKYLFRKEGQNVTLSCEQNLNHDAMYWYRQDPGQGLRLIYYSQIVNDFQKGDIAEGYSVSREKKESFPLTVTSAQKNPTAFYLCASSRRDRDSEQYFGPGTRLTVT.

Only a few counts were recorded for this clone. The CDR3 DNA is TGTGCCAGCAGCCAAGATCTCGGCTCGAGCGGGAGATTGGATGAGCAGTTCTTC. It is translated as CASSQDLGSSGRLDEQFF. The chain employs TRBV3-1 (or the pseudogene TRBV3-2) and TRBJ2-1, with 8 bases fitting TRBD2. Germline loops: CDR1 LGHDT, CDR2 YNNKEL (reference sequence). The trim removed 0 bases at V and 8 bases at J, leaving 15 bases unmatched. The CDR3 has 18 residues.

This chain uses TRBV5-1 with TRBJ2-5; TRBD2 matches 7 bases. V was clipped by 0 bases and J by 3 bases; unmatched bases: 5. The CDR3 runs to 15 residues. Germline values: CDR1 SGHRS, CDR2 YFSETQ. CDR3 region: CASSLGSSGEETQYF. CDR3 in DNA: TGCGCCAGCAGCTTGGGGTCTAGCGGAGAAGAGACCCAGTACTTC.

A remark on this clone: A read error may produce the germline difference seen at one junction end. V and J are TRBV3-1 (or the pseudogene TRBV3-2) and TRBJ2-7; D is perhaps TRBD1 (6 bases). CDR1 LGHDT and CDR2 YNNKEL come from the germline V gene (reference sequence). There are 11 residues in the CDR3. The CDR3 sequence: CASSQDTGKHF. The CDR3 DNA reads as TGTGCCAGCAGCCAAGATACAGGGAAGCACTTC.

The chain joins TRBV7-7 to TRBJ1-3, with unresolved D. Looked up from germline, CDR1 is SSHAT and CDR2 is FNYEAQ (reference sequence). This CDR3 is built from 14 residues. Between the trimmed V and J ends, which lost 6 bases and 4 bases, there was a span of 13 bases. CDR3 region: CASSQTEYGNTIYF. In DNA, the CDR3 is TGTGCCAGCAGTCAAACAGAGTACGGAAACACCATATATTTT.

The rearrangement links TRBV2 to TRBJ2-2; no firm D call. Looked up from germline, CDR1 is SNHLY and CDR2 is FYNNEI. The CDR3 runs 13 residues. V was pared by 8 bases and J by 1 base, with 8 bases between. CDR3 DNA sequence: TGTGCCAGCCGCTTACTGAACACCGGGGAGCTGTTTTTT. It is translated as CASRLLNTGELFF.

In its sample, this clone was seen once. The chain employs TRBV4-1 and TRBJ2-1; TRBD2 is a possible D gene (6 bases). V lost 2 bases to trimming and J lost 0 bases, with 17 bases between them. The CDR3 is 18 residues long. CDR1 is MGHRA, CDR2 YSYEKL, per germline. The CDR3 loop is CASSQLDLLAISYNEQFF. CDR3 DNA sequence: TGCGCCAGCAGCCAACTCGACTTACTAGCCATCTCCTACAATGAGCAGTTCTTC.

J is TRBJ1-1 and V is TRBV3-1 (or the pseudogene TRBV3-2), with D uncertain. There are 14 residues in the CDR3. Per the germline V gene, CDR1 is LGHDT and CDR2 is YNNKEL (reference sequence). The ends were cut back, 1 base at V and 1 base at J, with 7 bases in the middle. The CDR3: CASSQVSGNTEAFF. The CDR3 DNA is TGTGCCAGCAGCCAAGTGTCGGGGAACACTGAAGCTTTCTTT.

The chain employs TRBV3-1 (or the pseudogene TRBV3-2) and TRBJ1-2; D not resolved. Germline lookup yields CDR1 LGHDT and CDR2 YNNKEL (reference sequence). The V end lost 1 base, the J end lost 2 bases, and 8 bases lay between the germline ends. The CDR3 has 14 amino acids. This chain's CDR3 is CASSQGGLNYGYTF. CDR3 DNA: TGTGCCAGCAGCCAAGGAGGGCTGAACTATGGCTACACCTTC.

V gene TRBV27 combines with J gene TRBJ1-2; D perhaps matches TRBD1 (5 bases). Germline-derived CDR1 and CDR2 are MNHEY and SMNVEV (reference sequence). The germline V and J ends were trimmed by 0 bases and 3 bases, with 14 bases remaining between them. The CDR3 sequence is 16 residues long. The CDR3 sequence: CASSLSGMGGYYGYTF. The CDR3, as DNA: TGTGCCAGCAGTTTATCCGGGATGGGGGGGTACTATGGCTACACCTTC.

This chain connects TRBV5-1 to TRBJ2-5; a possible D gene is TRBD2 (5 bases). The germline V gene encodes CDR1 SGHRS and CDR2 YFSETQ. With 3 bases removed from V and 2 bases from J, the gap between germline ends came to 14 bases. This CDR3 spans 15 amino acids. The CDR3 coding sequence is TGCGCCAGCAGCTCGGTTCGGACTCGTCAAGAGACCCAGTACTTC. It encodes CASSSVRTRQETQYF.

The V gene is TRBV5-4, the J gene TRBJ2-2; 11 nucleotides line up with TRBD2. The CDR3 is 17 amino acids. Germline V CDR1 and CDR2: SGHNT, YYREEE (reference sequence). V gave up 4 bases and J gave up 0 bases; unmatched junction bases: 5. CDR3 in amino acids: CASSKGLADANTGELFF. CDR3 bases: TGTGCCAGCAGCAAGGGACTAGCGGACGCGAACACCGGGGAGCTGTTTTTT.

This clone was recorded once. The CDR3 reads CASSLGQVTYGYTF. CDR3 in DNA: TGTGCCAGCAGCTTAGGTCAGGTGACCTATGGCTACACCTTC. This chain uses TRBV7-9 with TRBJ1-2; D is unclear. Trimming pared 1 base from V and 4 bases from J, leaving 10 bases between. The length of the CDR3 is 14 residues. Germline V CDR1 and CDR2: SEHNR, FQNEAQ (reference sequence).

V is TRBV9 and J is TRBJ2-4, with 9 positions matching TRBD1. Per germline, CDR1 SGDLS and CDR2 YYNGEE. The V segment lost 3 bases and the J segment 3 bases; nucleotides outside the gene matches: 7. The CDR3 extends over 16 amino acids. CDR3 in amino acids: CASSDRDRDVKNIQYF. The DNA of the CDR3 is TGTGCCAGCAGCGACCGGGACAGGGATGTCAAAAACATTCAGTACTTC.

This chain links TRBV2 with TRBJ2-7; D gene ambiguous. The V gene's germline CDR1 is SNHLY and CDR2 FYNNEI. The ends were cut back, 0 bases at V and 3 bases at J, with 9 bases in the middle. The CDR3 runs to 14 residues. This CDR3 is CASSEANSLYEQYF. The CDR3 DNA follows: TGTGCCAGCAGTGAAGCGAACAGTCTCTACGAGCAGTACTTC.